A single T cell receptor (beta chain) is shown here with its context. The sample originates from a study of blood T cell repertoires in COVID-19. V gave up 4 bases and J gave up 5 bases, with 23 bases separating them. The CDR3 loop spans 16 amino acids. CDR1 is GTSNPN and CDR2 is SVGIG in the germline V gene (reference sequence). Data came from immunoSEQ multiplex PCR; TCRdb stores just in-frame clones and leaves some out. The repertoire holds approximately 67,000 clones, with around 87% as singletons. The chain combines TRBV30 with TRBJ1-2, with D tentatively TRBD1 (6 bases). Specimen: peripheral blood. The sequence derives from a man between 50 and 59 years old with active COVID-19. CDR3 nucleotide sequence: TGTGCCTGGAAACCCTCTGGACAGCCGTCCCATTATGGCTACACCTTC. Amino acids: CAWKPSGQPSHYGYTF.